This entry lists 21 T cell receptor beta chains sequenced from one sample in a study of technical replicates of blood from a handful of donors. Produced via immunoSEQ multiplex PCR; TCRdb's table is partial and in-frame only. The sample carries 45,000 to 60,000 clones, less than 95% recorded once. Sequencing was performed on PBMCs. Every receptor here comes from a human donor in good health. Some clones in this sample may be carry-over from other donors' samples.

V gene TRBV6-6 combines with J gene TRBJ2-1; TRBD1 aligns across 7 bases. Germline V gene sequence: CDR1 MNHNY, CDR2 SVGAGI (reference sequence). The V gene end was trimmed by 6 bases and the J gene end by 0 bases; junction bases not matched to a gene: 5. The CDR3 contains 15 residues. The CDR3 coding sequence is TGTGCCAGCAGACAGGGACAGAACTCCTACAATGAGCAGTTCTTC. Its protein product is CASRQGQNSYNEQFF.

This sequence joins TRBV9 and TRBJ1-3; unclear D gene. Germline V gives CDR1 SGDLS, CDR2 YYNGEE. This CDR3 has 15 residues. V was clipped by 3 bases and J by 7 bases, with 17 bases between them. CDR3 coding DNA: TGTGCCAGCAGCGAGACGGCATTTTCGGGGAACACCATATATTTT. As protein: CASSETAFSGNTIYF.

The chain recombines TRBV11-2 with TRBJ1-1; no clear D gene. CDR3 length equals 13 residues. V was trimmed by 3 bases and J by 1 base, leaving 6 bases between them. Germline V gives CDR1 SGHAT, CDR2 FQNNGV. The CDR3 sequence is CASSLTWNTEAFF. In DNA form, the CDR3 reads TGTGCCAGCAGCTTGACTTGGAACACTGAAGCTTTCTTT.

The rearrangement joins TRBV7-9 to TRBJ2-4; TRBD1 agrees at 7 bases. The CDR3 sequence is 15 residues long. The trim removed 5 bases at V and 0 bases at J, leaving 4 bases unmatched. Germline CDR1 is SEHNR and CDR2 is FQNEAQ (reference sequence). In nucleotides, the CDR3 is TGTGCCAGCAGCCGGGACAGTCTAGCCAAAAACATTCAGTACTTC. Protein: CASSRDSLAKNIQYF. Full variable domain (rest looked up from reference TRBV7-9 and TRBJ2-4): DTGVSQNPRHKITKRGQNVTFRCDPISEHNRLYWYRQTLGQGPEFLTYFQNEAQLEKSRLLSDRFSAERPKGSFSTLEIQRTEQGDSAMYLCASSRDSLAKNIQYFGAGTRLSVL.

This sequence joins TRBV5-4 and TRBJ2-3; 10 bases fit TRBD2. V was pared by 2 bases and J by 4 bases, with 10 bases of the junction left unmatched. The CDR3 has 17 amino acids. Germline-derived CDR1 and CDR2 are SGHNT and YYREEE (reference sequence). CDR3 in amino acids: CASSFPKREGRADTQYF. CDR3 sequence (DNA): TGTGCCAGCAGCTTCCCGAAGCGGGAGGGCCGGGCAGATACGCAGTATTTT.

This rearrangement joins TRBV2 to TRBJ1-2; the D gene is possibly TRBD1 (5 bases). V lost 7 bases, J lost 8 bases, and 17 bases lay in between. This CDR3 spans 13 amino acids. Germline V lookup: CDR1 SNHLY, CDR2 FYNNEI. The CDR3 is CASTRSPEGGYTF. CDR3 coding DNA: TGTGCCAGCACCCGGAGCCCGGAGGGGGGCTACACCTTC.

The rearrangement links TRBV5-1 to TRBJ1-5; D might be TRBD1 (6 bases). From germline, CDR1 is SGHRS and CDR2 YFSETQ. The ends were cut back, 4 bases at V and 3 bases at J, with 17 bases in the middle. The CDR3 runs to 16 residues. The CDR3: CASSIWGGPNNQPQHF. Written as DNA, the CDR3 is TGCGCCAGCAGCATATGGGGGGGGCCGAACAATCAGCCCCAGCATTTT.

The J gene is TRBJ2-2, the V gene TRBV7-8; possibly TRBD1 for D (5 bases). The CDR3 is made up of 17 amino acids. CDR1 is SGHVS and CDR2 is FQNEAQ in the germline V gene. Trimming removed 1 base at V and 1 base at J, with 13 bases between. The CDR3 loop reads CASSLGLGVLNTGELFF. In DNA, the CDR3 is TGTGCCAGCAGCTTAGGTTTAGGGGTCCTGAACACCGGGGAGCTGTTTTTT.

The chain employs TRBV9 and TRBJ1-3; TRBD1 might be the D (5 bases). The CDR3 has 16 amino acids. V lost 0 bases and J 0 bases, leaving 10 bases between the germline ends. CDR1 is SGDLS, CDR2 YYNGEE, per germline. CDR3 sequence reads: CASSVGGSTSGNTIYF. In DNA form, the CDR3 reads TGTGCCAGCAGCGTAGGGGGCAGCACCTCTGGAAACACCATATATTTT. The complete variable domain, with remaining parts taken from reference TRBV9 and TRBJ1-3, reads DSGVTQTPKHLITATGQRVTLRCSPRSGDLSVYWYQQSLDQGLQFLIQYYNGEERAKGNILERFSAQQFPDLHSELNLSSLELGDSALYFCASSVGGSTSGNTIYFGEGSWLTVV.

The J gene is TRBJ2-5, the V gene TRBV5-6; a weak D match, TRBD2 (5 bases). Germline V gene sequence: CDR1 SGHDT, CDR2 YYEEEE. The V gene lost 4 bases and the J gene lost 5 bases, with 21 bases spanning the gap. The CDR3 has 16 amino acids. For the CDR3, the DNA is TGTGCCAGCAGCCTAGCTATAGCTCCACGAGTGGAGACCCAGTACTTC. Its translation: CASSLAIAPRVETQYF.

The chain carries TRBV9 and TRBJ2-2; possible D gene TRBD2, 7 bases. V was cut by 4 bases and J by 4 bases, with 14 bases left in between. The length of the CDR3 is 15 residues. Per the germline V gene, CDR1 is SGDLS and CDR2 is YYNGEE. CDR3 sequence (DNA): TGTGCCAGCAGCCCGGGGGGACATAGCACCGGGGAGCTGTTTTTT. Translating gives CASSPGGHSTGELFF.

This clone was detected only once. This chain connects TRBV2 to TRBJ1-5; D is possibly TRBD1 (5 bases). Germline V gene sequence: CDR1 SNHLY, CDR2 FYNNEI. The CDR3 covers 15 residues. Trimming pared 5 bases from V and 5 bases from J, leaving 16 bases between. The chain's CDR3 is CASSTQSRVDQPQHF. CDR3 DNA: TGTGCCAGCAGTACCCAAAGCAGGGTGGATCAGCCCCAGCATTTT.

This rearrangement joins TRBV12-5 to TRBJ1-5; D is perhaps TRBD1 (5 bases). The germline V gene encodes CDR1 LGHNT and CDR2 FRNRAP. The V and J ends lost 5 bases and 7 bases respectively, with 15 bases between them. The CDR3 has 14 residues. The CDR3 reads CASGPGGASQPQHF. DNA for the CDR3: TGTGCTAGTGGTCCCGGTGGGGCCTCGCAGCCCCAGCATTTT.

The CDR3 is CASSPGVASYEQYF. In nucleotides, the CDR3 is TGTGCCAGCAGCCCCGGGGTAGCGAGTTACGAGCAGTACTTC. The rearrangement uses TRBV7-9 and TRBJ2-7, with D perhaps matching TRBD2 (5 bases). Trimming cost V 5 bases and J 4 bases, with 15 bases left between them. Germline assignment: CDR1 SEHNR and CDR2 FQNEAQ (reference sequence). This CDR3 contains 14 residues.

The CDR3 bases are TGTGCCAGCAGACAAGAGGGACAGTCCTACGAGCAGTACTTC. Its translation: CASRQEGQSYEQYF. The genes are TRBV5-6 and TRBJ2-7; 7 bases match TRBD1. Germline trimming cut 5 bases from V and 1 base from J; bases unmatched to any gene: 6. This CDR3 contains 14 residues. CDR1 is SGHDT and CDR2 is YYEEEE in the germline V gene.

The J gene is TRBJ2-5, the V gene TRBV6-1, with D unclear. Germline CDR1 is MNHNS and CDR2 is SASEGT. The V gene lost 6 bases and the J gene lost 4 bases, with 12 bases spanning the gap. The CDR3 sequence is 13 residues long. CDR3 loop: CASSAVVAETQYF. CDR3 DNA: TGTGCCAGCAGCGCCGTCGTGGCAGAGACCCAGTACTTC.

In nucleotides, the CDR3 is TGTGCCAGCAGTTCGTCGGGAGGGCCCGACAATGAGCAGTTCTTC. Its protein is CASSSSGGPDNEQFF. The J gene is TRBJ2-1, the V gene TRBV6-5, with 8 bases aligning to TRBD2. With 4 bases clipped from V and 5 bases from J, the junction kept 7 bases outside the gene matches. Germline V CDR1 and CDR2: MNHEY, SVGAGI. This CDR3 is built from 15 residues.

The gene calls are TRBV5-6 and TRBJ1-5, with TRBD1 matching 8 bases. J gave up 4 bases and V 2 bases, and 11 bases lay outside the gene matches. CDR1 and CDR2 (germline): SGHDT, YYEEEE. This CDR3 contains 17 residues. This CDR3 reads CASSFQRRDRPNQPQHF. The CDR3 DNA reads TGTGCCAGCAGCTTCCAACGCCGGGACAGGCCTAATCAGCCCCAGCATTTT.

The chain recombines TRBV7-9 with TRBJ2-5; maybe TRBD1 (5 bases). The germline V and J ends were trimmed by 5 bases and 1 base, with 11 bases remaining between them. The CDR3 sequence is 14 residues long. CDR1 is SEHNR, CDR2 FQNEAQ, per germline (reference sequence). The CDR3 protein is CASSAQGIQETQYF. DNA of the CDR3: TGTGCCAGCAGCGCTCAGGGCATCCAAGAGACCCAGTACTTC.

The chain carries TRBV19 and TRBJ1-1; TRBD1 might be the D (6 bases). CDR1 and CDR2 from the germline V gene are LNHDA and SQIVND (reference sequence). V gave up 5 bases and J gave up 4 bases, with 17 bases separating them. The CDR3 spans 15 residues. The CDR3 DNA sequence: TGTGCCAGTAGTCCATGGGGGGGCCGGGGCACTGAAGCTTTCTTT. Its protein is CASSPWGGRGTEAFF.

This clone was counted once. V gene TRBV10-3 combines with J gene TRBJ1-2; 7 bases fit TRBD1. CDR1 ENHRY and CDR2 SYGVKD come from the germline V gene. Trimming removed 6 bases from V and 4 bases from J; junction bases left unmatched: 11. The CDR3 sequence is 15 residues long. The CDR3 loop is CAIRRTGVGGYGYTF. The DNA of the CDR3 is TGTGCCATCAGAAGGACAGGCGTGGGAGGCTATGGCTACACCTTC.